This T cell receptor beta chain derives from a study of cytomegalovirus exposure and HLA in healthy donors. V lost 2 bases to trimming and J lost 8 bases; unmatched junction nucleotides: 4. The V gene's germline CDR1 is SGDLS and CDR2 YYNGEE. The CDR3 totals 14 residues. Sequenced by immunoSEQ multiplex PCR; TCRdb stores in-frame clones only, minus some. Among tens of thousands of clones, about 93% were seen once, and the ten largest hold 2.1%. Study-level findings and limits: Rare TCR sequences predominated, though certain public TCRs were found in many donors. Diagnosis of cytomegalovirus status made by the classifier reportedly showed high specificity and sensitivity. It was 164 TCR beta chains that were listed as cytomegalovirus-associated. In vitro testing confirmed three CMV-associated chains as specific for CMV antigens.

Worth noting for this clone: The target antigen is unknown.

This TCR was recovered from a woman between 18 and 30 years old in good health and CMV-seronegative. This chain links TRBV9 with TRBJ1-2, with TRBD1 identical over 12 bases. The sequencing sample was made of PBMCs. The CDR3 spells CASSVRDRGQGYTF. CDR3 in DNA: TGTGCCAGCAGCGTCCGGGACAGGGGGCAAGGCTACACCTTC.